These 10 T cell receptor beta chains came from one sample sequenced in a study of beta chain features in type 1 diabetes. Reverse transcribing all isolated RNA meant expressed TCRB transcripts were sequenced. Sequencing used immunoSEQ multiplex PCR; TCRdb keeps in-frame clones, though not all of them. The table lists about 220,000 clones, approximately 11% of them singletons. The specimen sequenced was central memory CD4+ T cells from blood. These receptors were taken from a man younger than 30 in good health.

This clone showed up many times. This chain connects TRBV10-3 to TRBJ2-3; 13 bases are shared with TRBD2. Trimming cost V 4 bases and J 4 bases; bases outside gene matches: 8. CDR1 ENHRY and CDR2 SYGVKD come from the germline V gene. The CDR3 is 17 amino acids. The CDR3 sequence: CAISATSGRAEADTQYF. CDR3 nucleotides: TGTGCCATCAGTGCAACTAGCGGGAGGGCCGAGGCAGATACGCAGTATTTT.

This clone was seen only a few times. The chain joins TRBV7-2 to TRBJ2-7, with 11 nucleotides matching TRBD1. V dropped 4 bases and J dropped 2; count of bases not matched to a gene: 13. Germline assignment: CDR1 SGHTA and CDR2 FQGNSA. This CDR3 is built from 18 residues. CDR3 sequence reads: CASSSQPGTGGRPYEQYF. The CDR3 DNA is TGTGCCAGCAGCTCACAACCCGGGACAGGGGGAAGGCCCTACGAGCAGTACTTC.

This clone has a handful of counts. Given a much more abundant clone one base away, this may be a read error. The CDR3 nucleotides read TGTGCCAGCAGCTTCGGACTTTACAATGAGCAGTTCTTC. Amino acid sequence: CASSFGLYNEQFF. V gene TRBV7-8 combines with J gene TRBJ2-1; D might be TRBD2 (5 bases). Germline V gene lookup returns CDR1 SGHVS and CDR2 FQNEAQ. V was shortened by 3 bases and J by 4 bases, with 7 bases between the two germline ends. The CDR3 contains 13 residues. Full variable domain (outside the CDR3, taken from reference TRBV7-8 and TRBJ2-1): GAGVSQSPRYKVAKRGQDVALRCDPISGHVSLFWYQQALGQGPEFLTYFQNEAQLDKSGLPSDRFFAERPEGSVSTLKIQRTQQEDSAVYLCASSFGLYNEQFFGPGTRLTVL.

This chain connects TRBV9 to TRBJ2-1; D unclear. Germline CDR1 reads SGDLS; CDR2 reads YYNGEE. The ends were cut back, 4 bases at V and 4 bases at J, with 12 bases in the middle. The CDR3 runs 14 residues. The CDR3 DNA follows: TGTGCCAGCAGCCCGAACTCTGGATACAATGAGCAGTTCTTC. It codes for CASSPNSGYNEQFF.

This clone was seen only a few times. A far larger clone is one base from this, pointing to a likely read error. The gene calls are TRBV29-1 and TRBJ2-2; D not certain. This CDR3 contains 12 residues. Trimming cost V 7 bases and J 4 bases, with 10 bases left between them. From germline, CDR1 is SQVTM and CDR2 ANQGSEA. The CDR3 DNA is TGCAGCGGGGGTGTGAGCACCGGGGAGCTGTTTTTT. It encodes CSGGVSTGELFF.

A note on this clone: It may be a read error: a sequence one base away is much more abundant. The chain employs TRBV5-4 and TRBJ2-7; D might be TRBD2 (5 bases). Germline assignment: CDR1 SGHNT and CDR2 YYREEE (reference sequence). CDR3 length: 12 residues. Trimming took 0 bases from V and 4 from J, leaving 5 bases between them. CDR3 sequence: CASSLGGYEQYF. Written as DNA, the CDR3 is TGTGCCAGCAGCTTGGGCGGGTACGAGCAGTACTTC.

This clone was seen more than once but under ten times. This sequence joins TRBV4-3 and TRBJ2-5; TRBD1 agrees at 7 bases. The CDR3 totals 16 residues. Germline V gives CDR1 LGHNA, CDR2 YSLEER. V shed 0 bases, J shed 2 bases, and the junction held 6 bases outside the gene matches. CDR3 DNA: TGCGCCAGCAGCCAAGATACGGGACAGCTACAAGAGACCCAGTACTTC. This translates into CASSQDTGQLQETQYF.

The V and J genes are TRBV4-1 and TRBJ2-7; D may be TRBD2 (6 bases). The CDR3 totals 15 residues. The germline V gene has CDR1 MGHRA and CDR2 YSYEKL. V lost 6 bases to trimming and J lost 1 base, with 16 bases between them. CDR3 nucleotide sequence: TGCGCCAGCAGGCCTACCGCGGGGTCTTCCTACGAGCAGTACTTC. As protein: CASRPTAGSSYEQYF.

This clone was counted between two and nine times. This sequence may be a read error, since a much larger clone differs from it by one base. The chain links TRBV28 to TRBJ2-7; 10 positions match TRBD2. V gave up 7 bases and J gave up 6 bases; unmatched junction bases: 9. Germline loops: CDR1 MDHEN, CDR2 SYDVKM. The CDR3 totals 14 residues. CDR3 loop: CASIQREGLGEQYF. CDR3 sequence (DNA): TGTGCCAGCATACAGCGGGAGGGCCTGGGCGAGCAGTACTTC.

The V and J genes are TRBV5-4 and TRBJ1-2; a possible D gene is TRBD1 (5 bases). V lost 4 bases and J 5 bases, leaving 9 bases between the germline ends. This CDR3 region has 12 residues. Germline loops: CDR1 SGHNT, CDR2 YYREEE (reference sequence). CDR3 loop: CASSEGAYGYTF. The DNA of the CDR3 is TGTGCCAGCAGCGAAGGGGCGTATGGCTACACCTTC.